These T cell receptor beta chains were read from a single sample in a study of low-dose radiotherapy and immunotherapy resistance in tumors. TCRdb reprocessed the reads via MiXCR and lists one record per CDR3 protein. This repertoire shows 100,000 or so distinct CDR3 sequences, around 20% found once; its top ten account for approximately 4%. The material sequenced was PBMCs, taken after low-dose radiotherapy plus immunotherapy. All receptors derive from a male donor with prostate cancer. CDR3s include the opening cysteine and the closing phenylalanine or tryptophan. Each record gives: V gene, J gene, D gene, clone size, CDR3 protein, CDR3 DNA. A D gene is named only where the DNA matches it firmly. Size is stated for part of the rows, as once, few or many counts, or as a class when the clone is expanded.

V: TRBV6-6
J: TRBJ2-3
D: -
size: many
CDR3: CASRPLGPADTQYF
DNA: TGTGCCAGCAGACCCCTCGGACCAGCAGATACGCAGTATTTT

V: TRBV28
J: TRBJ1-2
D: -
size: once
CDR3: CASNTPTEGYYGYTF
DNA: TGTGCCAGCAATACACCGACGGAAGGATACTATGGCTACACCTTC

V: TRBV20-1
J: TRBJ2-3
D: -
size: many
CDR3: CSAERLTQYF
DNA: TGCAGTGCTGAAAGGCTGACGCAGTATTTT

V: TRBV7-9
J: TRBJ1-5
D: -
size: few
CDR3: CASSGHWDQPQHF
DNA: TGTGCCAGCTCCGGACACTGGGATCAGCCCCAGCATTTT

V: TRBV30
J: TRBJ2-5
D: -
size: few
CDR3: CAWSLGPETQYF
DNA: TGTGCCTGGAGTCTAGGGCCAGAGACCCAGTACTTC

V: TRBV23-1
J: TRBJ2-2
D: -
size: many
CDR3: CASSSQGKPNTGELFF
DNA: TGCGCCAGCAGTTCCCAGGGGAAGCCGAACACCGGGGAGCTGTTTTTT

V: TRBV5-1
J: TRBJ2-3
D: -
size: -
CDR3: CASKEWGRGTDTQYF
DNA: TGCGCCAGCAAGGAGTGGGGGCGGGGCACAGATACGCAGTATTTT

V: TRBV20-1
J: TRBJ2-1
D: TRBD2
size: many
CDR3: CSARDFLTSVSSYNEQFF
DNA: TGCAGTGCTAGAGACTTTTTAACTAGCGTCAGCTCCTACAATGAGCAGTTCTTC

V: TRBV7-6
J: TRBJ2-2
D: TRBD2
size: -
CDR3: CASTPGGTGELFF
DNA: TGTGCCAGCACGCCGGGGGGCACCGGGGAGCTGTTTTTT

V: TRBV7-2
J: TRBJ2-1
D: TRBD2
size: many
CDR3: CASSPTTAGLDNEQFF
DNA: TGTGCCAGCAGCCCAACGACAGCGGGGCTGGACAATGAGCAGTTCTTC

V: TRBV12-3/TRBV12-4
J: TRBJ2-4
D: -
size: many
CDR3: CASSRGNVIQYF
DNA: TGTGCCAGCAGTAGGGGGAACGTCATTCAGTACTTC